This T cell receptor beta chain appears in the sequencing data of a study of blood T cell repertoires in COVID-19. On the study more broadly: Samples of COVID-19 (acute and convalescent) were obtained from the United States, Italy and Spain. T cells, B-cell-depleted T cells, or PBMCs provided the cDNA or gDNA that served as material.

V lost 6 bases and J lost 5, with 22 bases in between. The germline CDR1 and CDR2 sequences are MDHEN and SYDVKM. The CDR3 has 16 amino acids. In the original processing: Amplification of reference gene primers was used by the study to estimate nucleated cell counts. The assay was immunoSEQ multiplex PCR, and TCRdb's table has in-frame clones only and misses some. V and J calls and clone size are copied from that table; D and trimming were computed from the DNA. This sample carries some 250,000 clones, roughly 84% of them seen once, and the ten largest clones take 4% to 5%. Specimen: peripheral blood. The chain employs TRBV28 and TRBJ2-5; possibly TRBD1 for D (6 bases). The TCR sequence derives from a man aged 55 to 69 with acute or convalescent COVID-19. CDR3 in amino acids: CASSSTGKSGEETQYF. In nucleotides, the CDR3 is TGTGCCAGCAGCTCCACAGGGAAATCCGGTGAGGAGACCCAGTACTTC.